The 12 T cell receptor beta chains below all came from one sample that was sequenced in a study of human T cells and chemical hapten exposure. A single record per CDR3 protein comes from TCRdb applying MiXCR to the RACE reads. The sample gives about 190,000 distinct CDR3 sequences, around a quarter of which show up once; roughly 2.4% is in the top ten. Time point denoted: patch test 3, about 24 weeks after DPC sensitization. Treatment defined: therapeutic diphenylcyclopropenone sensitization with weekly scalp DPC. The sample here was whole blood, taken in connection with sensitization to the hapten diphenylcyclopropenone (DPC). These receptors all come from a woman aged 40 to 55 with alopecia areata. Some clones in this sample may be carry-over from other donors' samples.

This clonotype was seen a handful of times. This sequence joins TRBV9 and TRBJ2-7; no clear D gene. This CDR3 region has 13 residues. Germline V CDR1 and CDR2: SGDLS, YYNGEE. V dropped 0 bases and J dropped 6 bases, with 10 bases sitting between them. The CDR3 sequence: CASSVDSRGEQYF. In DNA, the CDR3 is TGTGCCAGCAGCGTAGACTCCCGAGGCGAGCAGTACTTC.

The genes are TRBV29-1 and TRBJ2-1; 7 bases map to TRBD2. V dropped 2 bases and J dropped 4; count of bases not matched to a gene: 8. This CDR3 is built from 15 residues. Germline V gene data show CDR1 as SQVTM and CDR2 as ANQGSEA. CDR3 sequence reads: CSVERPAGLYNEQFF. For the CDR3, the DNA is TGCAGCGTTGAAAGACCAGCGGGACTGTACAATGAGCAGTTCTTC.

This clonotype appeared a few times. The chain employs TRBV20-1 and TRBJ1-1, with D uncertain. The CDR3 covers 11 residues. V shed 6 bases and J shed 4 bases, with 9 bases lying between them. CDR1 and CDR2 (germline): DFQATT, SNEGSKA (reference sequence). The CDR3 region is CSATARTEAFF. For the CDR3, the DNA is TGCAGTGCCACGGCCCGCACTGAAGCTTTCTTT.

This clonotype appeared a few times. This chain links TRBV7-9 with TRBJ2-7, with 7 bases that match TRBD2. Trimming removed 3 bases from V and 2 bases from J; junction bases left unmatched: 4. The CDR3 has 14 residues. Germline V lookup: CDR1 SEHNR, CDR2 FQNEAQ (reference sequence). The CDR3 nucleotides are TGTGCCAGCAGCTTTAGGGAGGGACCCTACGAGCAGTACTTC. As protein: CASSFREGPYEQYF.

This clonotype occurred a few times. The J gene is TRBJ1-6, the V gene TRBV4-2, with D hard to call. V was cut by 8 bases and J by 0 bases, with 5 bases left in between. Per the germline V gene, CDR1 is LGHNA and CDR2 is YNFKEQ. The CDR3 runs to 13 residues. The CDR3 protein is CASGSSYNSPLHF. The CDR3 DNA sequence: TGTGCCAGCGGGAGCTCCTATAATTCACCCCTCCACTTT.

The table lists this clonotype with a few counts. The chain uses TRBV20-1 and TRBJ1-3; D is possibly TRBD1 (5 bases). The germline V and J ends were trimmed by 5 bases and 4 bases, with 12 bases remaining between them. Germline CDR1 is DFQATT and CDR2 is SNEGSKA (reference sequence). The CDR3 spans 13 residues. CDR3 sequence: CSASRDGGNTIYF. The CDR3 bases are TGCAGTGCTTCCCGGGACGGCGGAAACACCATATATTTT.

The CDR3 sequence: CASSLEVFTDTQYF. CDR3 DNA: TGTGCCAGCAGCTTAGAGGTCTTCACAGATACGCAGTATTTT. The rearrangement uses TRBV7-2 and TRBJ2-3, with no clear D. Germline V CDR1 and CDR2: SGHTA, FQGNSA. Trimming stripped 1 base from V and 2 bases from J, with 7 bases between. This CDR3 is built from 14 residues.

This clonotype has more than one count but fewer than ten. DNA for the CDR3: TGTGCCAGCAGCCTGGCCAGGTTAGATACGCAGTATTTT. It translates to CASSLARLDTQYF. This chain connects TRBV7-2 to TRBJ2-3; no reliable D call. Germline-derived CDR1 and CDR2 are SGHTA and FQGNSA. V was trimmed by 5 bases and J by 5 bases, leaving 11 bases between them. The CDR3 sequence is 13 residues long.

This chain uses TRBV9 with TRBJ2-1; 7 positions agree with TRBD2. The CDR3 runs to 14 residues. V trimming: 3 bases; J trimming: 3 bases; junction bases outside the gene matches: 3. Germline values: CDR1 SGDLS, CDR2 YYNGEE. For the CDR3, the DNA is TGTGCCAGCAGCGCTAGCGGATTCTACAATGAGCAGTTCTTC. Protein product: CASSASGFYNEQFF.

The V gene is TRBV4-1, the J gene TRBJ2-5; TRBD2 matches 14 bases. CDR1 is MGHRA, CDR2 YSYEKL, per germline. CDR3 length: 16 amino acids. V was pared by 4 bases and J by 2 bases, with 3 bases of the junction left unmatched. CDR3 nucleotide sequence: TGCGCCAGCAGCCGAAGACTAGCGGGAGGGCAAGAGACCCAGTACTTC. Its translation is CASSRRLAGGQETQYF.

This clonotype occurred many times. This chain uses TRBV6-5 with TRBJ1-5; 8 bases map to TRBD1. Germline assignment: CDR1 MNHEY and CDR2 SVGAGI. V shed 6 bases and J 1 base; nucleotides not matched to a gene: 11. The CDR3 is made up of 17 amino acids. CDR3 amino acids: CASSRLGQGRSNQPQHF. CDR3 DNA sequence: TGTGCCAGCAGCAGACTCGGACAGGGAAGGAGCAATCAGCCCCAGCATTTT.

This clonotype was observed a handful of times. V gene TRBV5-1 combines with J gene TRBJ2-7, with D possibly matching TRBD2 (6 bases). Trimming removed 2 bases at V and 3 bases at J, with 15 bases between. Germline V CDR1 and CDR2: SGHRS, YFSETQ. The CDR3 totals 15 residues. CDR3 DNA: TGCGCCAGCAGCTTCCCGCAAGGCGGGAACTACGAGCAGTACTTC. Amino acids: CASSFPQGGNYEQYF.